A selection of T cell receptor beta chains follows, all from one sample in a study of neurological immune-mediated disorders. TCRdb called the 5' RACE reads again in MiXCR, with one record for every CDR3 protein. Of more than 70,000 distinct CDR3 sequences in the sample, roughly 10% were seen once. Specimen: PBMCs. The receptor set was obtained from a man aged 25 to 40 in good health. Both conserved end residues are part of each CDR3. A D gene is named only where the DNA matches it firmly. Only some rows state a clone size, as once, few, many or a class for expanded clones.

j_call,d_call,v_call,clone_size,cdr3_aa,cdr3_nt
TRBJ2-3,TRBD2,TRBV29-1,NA,CVEDPTSGSTDTQYF,TGCGTTGAAGATCCCACTAGCGGGAGCACAGATACGCAGTATTTT
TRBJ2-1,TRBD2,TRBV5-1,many,CASSLAVWASGSDEQFF,TGCGCCAGCAGCTTGGCGGTTTGGGCTAGCGGGAGTGATGAGCAGTTCTTC
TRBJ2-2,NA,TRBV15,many,CATSTVSGTGELFF,TGTGCCACCAGCACTGTGAGCGGCACCGGGGAGCTGTTTTTT
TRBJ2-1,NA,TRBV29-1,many,CSVGWDRQFF,TGCAGCGTTGGGTGGGACCGTCAGTTCTTC
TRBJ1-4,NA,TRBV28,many,CASSGGDRTTNEKLFF,TGTGCCAGCAGTGGGGGCGACAGGACAACTAATGAAAAACTGTTTTTT
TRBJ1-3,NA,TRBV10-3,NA,CTISEPGSGNTIYF,TGTACCATCAGTGAGCCCGGCTCTGGAAACACAATATATTTT
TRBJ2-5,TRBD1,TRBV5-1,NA,CASSLQISGTGVQETQYF,TGCGCCAGCAGCTTGCAAATATCCGGGACAGGGGTTCAAGAGACCCAGTACTTC
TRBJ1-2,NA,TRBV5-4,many,CASSSQVGRDYGYTF,TGTGCCAGCAGCTCCCAAGTGGGGAGGGACTATGGCTACACCTTC
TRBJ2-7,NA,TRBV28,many,CASSLALWDNSYEQYF,TGTGCCAGCAGTTTGGCCTTATGGGACAACTCCTACGAGCAGTACTTC
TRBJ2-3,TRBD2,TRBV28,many,CASKGLAGSDTQYF,TGTGCCAGCAAGGGACTAGCGGGATCCGATACGCAGTATTTT
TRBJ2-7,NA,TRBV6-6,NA,CASSYVAVSSYEQYF,TGTGCCAGCAGTTACGTGGCTGTTAGCTCCTACGAGCAGTACTTC
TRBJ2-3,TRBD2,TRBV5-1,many,CASSIPLTSGKADTQYF,TGCGCCAGCAGCATCCCCCTGACTAGCGGGAAGGCAGATACGCAGTATTTT
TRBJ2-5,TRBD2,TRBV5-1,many,CASSLGGLAQETQYF,TGCGCCAGCAGCTTGGGGGGACTAGCACAAGAGACCCAGTACTTC
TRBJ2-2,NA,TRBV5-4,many,CASSSRDTRTARGTGELFF,TGTGCCAGCAGCTCGAGGGACACTAGGACAGCCCGAGGGACCGGGGAGCTGTTTTTT
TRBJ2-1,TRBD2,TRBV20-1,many,CSASGGDEQFF,TGCAGTGCTAGCGGGGGGGATGAGCAGTTCTTC
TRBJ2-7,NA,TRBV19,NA,CASSPSGALYEQYF,TGTGCCAGTAGCCCCTCAGGGGCTCTCTACGAGCAGTACTTC
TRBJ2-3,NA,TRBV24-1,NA,CAISGGQRVNTDTPYF,TGTGCCATCAGTGGAGGCCAGCGGGTGAACACAGATACGCCGTATTTT
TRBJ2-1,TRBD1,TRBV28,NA,CASSLIWTGSNEQFF,TGTGCCAGCAGTTTAATTTGGACAGGGAGCAATGAGCAGTTCTTC
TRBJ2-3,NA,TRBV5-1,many,CASSLNQLDTQYF,TGCGCCAGCAGCTTGAACCAGTTAGATACGCAGTATTTT
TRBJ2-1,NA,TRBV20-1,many,CSARDPKGVGNEQFF,TGCAGTGCTAGAGACCCTAAGGGTGTAGGCAATGAGCAGTTCTTC
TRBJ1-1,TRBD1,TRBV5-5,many,CASSLGTGGWTEAFF,TGTGCCAGCAGCTTGGGGACAGGGGGCTGGACTGAAGCTTTCTTT
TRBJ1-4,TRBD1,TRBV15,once,CATSRRGQGEEKLFF,TGTGCCACCAGCAGACGGGGACAGGGAGAGGAAAAACTGTTTTTT
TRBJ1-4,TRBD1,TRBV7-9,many,CASSHLDRSDEKLFF,TGTGCCAGCAGCCACCTGGACAGGTCAGATGAAAAACTGTTTTTT
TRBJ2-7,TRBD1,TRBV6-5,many,CASSYSKGANWEQYF,TGTGCCAGCAGTTACTCGAAGGGGGCAAACTGGGAGCAGTACTTC
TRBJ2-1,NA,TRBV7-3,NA,CASSPHYSAMSSYNEQFF,TGTGCCAGCAGCCCGCATTACAGCGCGATGAGCTCCTACAATGAGCAGTTCTTC
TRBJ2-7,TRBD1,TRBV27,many,CASSLSWDRVYEQYF,TGTGCCAGCAGTTTATCGTGGGACAGAGTCTACGAGCAGTACTTC
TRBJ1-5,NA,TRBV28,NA,CASSLSDGSNQPQHF,TGTGCCAGCAGTTTATCTGACGGGAGCAATCAGCCCCAGCATTTT
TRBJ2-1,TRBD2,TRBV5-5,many,CASSLLGLAGGEQFF,TGTGCCAGCAGCTTGTTGGGACTAGCAGGCGGTGAGCAGTTCTTC
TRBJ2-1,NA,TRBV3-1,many,CASSPSGDEQFF,TGTGCCAGCAGCCCCAGTGGCGATGAGCAGTTCTTC
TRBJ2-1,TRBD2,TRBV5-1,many,CASSLALAGSRDEQFF,TGCGCCAGCAGCTTGGCCTTAGCGGGGTCCCGGGATGAGCAGTTCTTC
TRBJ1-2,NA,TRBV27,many,CASSRIGQRTNYGYTF,TGTGCCAGCAGCCGAATAGGTCAGCGGACTAACTATGGCTACACCTTC
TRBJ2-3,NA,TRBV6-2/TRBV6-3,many,CASRPGPGDSTDTQYF,TGTGCCAGCAGACCCGGCCCGGGAGATAGCACAGATACGCAGTATTTT
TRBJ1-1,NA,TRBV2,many,CASKRMNTEAFF,TGTGCCAGCAAGAGAATGAACACTGAAGCTTTCTTT
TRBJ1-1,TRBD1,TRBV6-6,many,CASMAQGAYTEAFF,TGTGCCAGCATGGCCCAGGGGGCTTATACTGAAGCTTTCTTT
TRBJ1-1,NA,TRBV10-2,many,CASGTQEDTEAFF,TGCGCCAGCGGGACGCAGGAGGACACTGAAGCTTTCTTT
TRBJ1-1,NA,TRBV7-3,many,CASSHLEGFAEAFF,TGTGCCAGCAGCCACCTAGAGGGATTTGCTGAAGCTTTCTTT
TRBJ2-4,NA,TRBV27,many,CASRPQGTDIQYF,TGTGCCAGCCGCCCCCAGGGGACCGACATTCAGTACTTC
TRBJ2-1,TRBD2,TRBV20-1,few,CSAFSGRVGNEQFF,TGCAGTGCCTTTAGCGGGAGGGTGGGCAATGAGCAGTTCTTC
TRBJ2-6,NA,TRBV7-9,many,CASSWVTGRSGANVLTF,TGTGCCAGCAGCTGGGTGACAGGCCGCTCTGGGGCCAACGTCCTGACTTTC
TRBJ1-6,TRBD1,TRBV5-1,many,CASRSGQGNNSPLHF,TGCGCCAGCAGATCTGGACAGGGCAATAATTCACCCCTCCACTTT
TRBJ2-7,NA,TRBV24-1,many,CATSDSAGGIAYEQYF,TGTGCCACCAGTGATTCGGCAGGGGGGATAGCCTACGAGCAGTACTTC
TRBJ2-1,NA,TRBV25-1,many,CASMRGRNEQFF,TGTGCCAGCATGAGAGGGAGAAATGAGCAGTTCTTC
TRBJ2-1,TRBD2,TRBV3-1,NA,CASSQDLLAGGEQFF,TGTGCCAGCAGCCAAGATTTGCTAGCGGGAGGTGAGCAGTTCTTC
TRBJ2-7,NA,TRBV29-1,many,CSVEGGLHEQYF,TGCAGCGTTGAGGGGGGGCTCCACGAGCAGTACTTC
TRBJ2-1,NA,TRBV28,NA,CASSWQSYNEQFF,TGTGCCAGCAGTTGGCAATCCTACAATGAGCAGTTCTTC
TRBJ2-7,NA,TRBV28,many,CASSRWLKYEQYF,TGTGCCAGCAGCAGATGGCTGAAATACGAGCAGTACTTC
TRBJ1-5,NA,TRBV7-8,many,CASSQTADQPQHF,TGTGCCAGCAGCCAAACGGCCGATCAGCCCCAGCATTTT